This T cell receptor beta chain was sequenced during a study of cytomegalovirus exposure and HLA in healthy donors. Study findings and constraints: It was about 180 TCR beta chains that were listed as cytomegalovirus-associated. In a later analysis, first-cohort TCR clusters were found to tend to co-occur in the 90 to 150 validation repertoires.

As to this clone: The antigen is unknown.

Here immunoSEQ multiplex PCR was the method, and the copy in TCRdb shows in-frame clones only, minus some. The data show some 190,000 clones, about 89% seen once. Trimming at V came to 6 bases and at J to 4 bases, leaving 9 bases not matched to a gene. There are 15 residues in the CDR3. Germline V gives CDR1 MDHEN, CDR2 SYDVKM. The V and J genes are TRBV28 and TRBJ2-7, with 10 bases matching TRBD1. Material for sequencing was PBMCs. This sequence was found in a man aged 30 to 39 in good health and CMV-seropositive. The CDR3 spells CASRSWGTGEYEQYF. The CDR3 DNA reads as TGTGCCAGCAGGTCTTGGGGGACAGGGGAATACGAGCAGTACTTC.